The sequence of this T cell receptor beta chain was determined in a study of shared clonotypes between healthy human individuals. Study findings and constraints: Generation probabilities of non-shared clonotypes were lower (relative to those shared by all four donors). Memory subsets generally showed lower estimated richness than naive subsets. It was observed that approximately 5% of naive CD4 clonotypes were shared across four donors.

In the CD4+ fraction, cells were divided into CD45RA+ naive and CD45RA-negative memory subsets. Losses at the gene ends were 1 base for V and 4 bases for J; bases not matched to a gene: 9. The CDR3 extends over 17 amino acids. Germline V CDR1 and CDR2: MDHEN, SYDVKM. Concerning this clone: Its antigen is still unknown.

Using immunoSEQ multiplex PCR, the repertoire was profiled, and TCRdb retains in-frame clones only, with some absent. Of 2.5 million or so clones in the sample, around 94% were seen once. The specimen sequenced was naive CD4+ T cells sorted from blood. Described subset: CD45RA+ positively selected. The chain recombines TRBV28 with TRBJ1-3; 8 bases align to TRBD1. The sequence derives from a man in his late teens or twenties in good health. This chain's CDR3 is CASSLYGQGISGNTIYF. In DNA, the CDR3 is TGTGCCAGCAGTTTATACGGACAGGGAATTTCCGGAAACACCATATATTTT.